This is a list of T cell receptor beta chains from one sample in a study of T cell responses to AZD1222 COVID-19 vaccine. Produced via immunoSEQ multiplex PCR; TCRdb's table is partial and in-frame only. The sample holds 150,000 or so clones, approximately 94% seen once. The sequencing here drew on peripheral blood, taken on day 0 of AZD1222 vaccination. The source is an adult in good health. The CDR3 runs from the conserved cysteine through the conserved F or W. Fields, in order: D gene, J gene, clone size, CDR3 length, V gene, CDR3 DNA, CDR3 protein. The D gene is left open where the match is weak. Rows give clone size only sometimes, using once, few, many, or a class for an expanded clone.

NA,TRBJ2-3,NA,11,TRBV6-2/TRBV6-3,TGTGCCAGCAGTCACACAGATACGCAGTATTTT,CASSHTDTQYF
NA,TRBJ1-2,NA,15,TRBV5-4,TGTGCCAGCAGCTTGACACAGGGAGACGGACGCGGCTACACCTTC,CASSLTQGDGRGYTF
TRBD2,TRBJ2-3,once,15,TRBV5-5,TGTGCCAGCAGCATATTAGCGGGGGGAGTAGATACGCAGTATTTT,CASSILAGGVDTQYF
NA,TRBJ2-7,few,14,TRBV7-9,TGTGCCAGCAGCACCACTTTGAGTGTCTACGAGCAGTACTTC,CASSTTLSVYEQYF
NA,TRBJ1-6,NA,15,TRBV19,TGTGCCAGTAGTATGAAAGCCTGGGGTAATTCACCCCTCCACTTT,CASSMKAWGNSPLHF
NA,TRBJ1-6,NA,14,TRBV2,TGTGCCCATAATGGGCCCGAGAGGAATTCACCCCTCCACTTT,CAHNGPERNSPLHF
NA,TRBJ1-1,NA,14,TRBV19,TGTGCCAGTAGTATAATGGGAGGCAACACTGAAGCTTTCTTT,CASSIMGGNTEAFF
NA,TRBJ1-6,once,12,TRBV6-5,TGTGCCAGCAGCGGGGGAGGGACACCCCTCCACTTT,CASSGGGTPLHF
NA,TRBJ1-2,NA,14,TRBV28,TGTGCCAGCAGTTTAGGCAGTATTTACTATGGCTACACCTTC,CASSLGSIYYGYTF
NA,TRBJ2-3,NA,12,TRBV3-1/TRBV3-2,TGTGCCAGCGCAAGCGGAACAGATACGCAGTATTTT,CASASGTDTQYF
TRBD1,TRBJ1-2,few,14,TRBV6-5,TGTGCCAGCAGTTTGGGACAGGGGAACTATGGCTACACCTTC,CASSLGQGNYGYTF
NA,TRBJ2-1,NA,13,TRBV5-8,TGTGCCAGCACCTTAGGGGAAAACAATGAGCAGTTCTTC,CASTLGENNEQFF
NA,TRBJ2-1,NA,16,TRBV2,TGTGCCAGCAGTGAAGCTGGGCCCCGCTCCTACAATGAGCAGTTCTTC,CASSEAGPRSYNEQFF
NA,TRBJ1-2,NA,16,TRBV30,TGTGCCTGGAGTCCCACGAGACAGGATTTTAGCTATGGCTACACCTTC,CAWSPTRQDFSYGYTF
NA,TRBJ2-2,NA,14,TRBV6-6,TGTGCCAGCTGTCCGGGTTTACGGCCCGGGGAGCTGTTTTTT,CASCPGLRPGELFF
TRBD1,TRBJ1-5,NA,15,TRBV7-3,TGTGCCAGCAGCTTAAACGGACAGGGCAATCAGCCCCAGCATTTT,CASSLNGQGNQPQHF
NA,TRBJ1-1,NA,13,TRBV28,TGTGCCAGCAGTGTCCCCGGTGGCCCTGAAGCTTTCTTT,CASSVPGGPEAFF
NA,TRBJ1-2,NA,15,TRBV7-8,TGTGCCAGCAGCTCCCGGGACACCGTTCTAGGTGGCTACACCTTC,CASSSRDTVLGGYTF
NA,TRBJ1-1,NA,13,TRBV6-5,TGTGCCAGCAGCGAGGAGTCGGACACTGAAGCTTTCTTT,CASSEESDTEAFF